This T cell receptor (beta chain) was profiled in a study of regulatory T cells in long-lasting Graves disease. In the study overall: Antithyroid drug use was under 3 months in newly diagnosed Graves' patients. General study points: TRBV28, TRBJ1-2 and TRBJ2-5 were segments that persistent disease favored.

Germline V gene data show CDR1 as LGHDT and CDR2 as YNNKEL (reference sequence). This CDR3 has 14 residues. Trimming took 3 bases from V and 8 from J, leaving 16 bases between them. Comment on this clonotype: Its matching antigen is unknown.

The time point: newly diagnosed GD, antithyroid drugs for less than 3 months. The TCR library was made from RNA extracted from PBMCs. iRepertoire HTBI primers and Arm-PCR of CDR3 regions built TCR beta libraries. TCRdb re-called the multiplex PCR reads with MiXCR, one entry per CDR3 protein. The data show 530,000 or so distinct CDR3 sequences, 15% to 20% seen once. These data are also associated with another study on T cells in Graves' hyperthyroidism and ophthalmopathy. That study adds: Newly diagnosed hyperthyroidism patients aged 18 to 65 years had disease lasting under 2 months.

The sequence was obtained from a man aged 18-30 years with Graves disease. J is TRBJ1-2 and V is TRBV3-1, with D hard to call. Sequencing was performed on peripheral blood mononuclear cells (PBMCs), taken at new diagnosis, from a patient treated with antithyroid drugs. The CDR3 sequence is CASSHQTEAGGYTF. The CDR3 DNA reads TGTGCCAGCAGCCATCAGACGGAGGCCGGGGGCTACACCTTC.